This TCR beta chain was observed in a study of T cells in Graves' hyperthyroidism and ophthalmopathy. Study outcomes and limitations: Among thyroid clonotypes expanded above 0.001, most also appeared in blood. In validation, the model predicted ophthalmopathy. These predictions came a median approximately 6.5 months before onset.

Germline V lookup: CDR1 DFQATT, CDR2 SNEGSKA (reference sequence). J lost 2 bases, V lost 4 bases, and 5 bases had no gene match. This CDR3 is 14 amino acids long. Together with thyroid ultrasound, orbital computed tomography, serum thyroxine and TRAb, clinical symptoms were used for diagnoses. PBMCs came from 9 to 10 ml fresh peripheral blood. Comment on this clonotype: The antigen is undetermined.

RNA transcripts were the template for amplifying TCR beta CDR3 regions. HTBI primers were used for first-round RT-PCR of the TCR CDR3. TCRdb redid the calling of the multiplex PCR reads with MiXCR, one entry per CDR3 protein. The data contain 500,000 or so distinct CDR3 sequences, roughly 17% of them seen just once; the ten biggest clones take up around 17%. V and J are TRBV20-1 and TRBJ2-3; 8 nucleotides match TRBD2. The sample consisted of blood. The TCR was taken from a woman between 18 and 29 years old with Graves' ophthalmopathy. DNA for the CDR3: TGCAGTGCTAATTTAGCGGGAAACACAGATACGCAGTATTTT. It yields the protein CSANLAGNTDTQYF.